The T cell receptor beta chain described here comes from a study of early T cells in non-severe SARS-CoV-2 infection. Study-level background: Unsorted whole blood bulk RNA was sequenced, with unpaired chains. General observations from the study: In VDJdb matching, anti-spike CD8 responses were favored while private and CD4 specificities went missing.

Individual cDNA molecules received unique molecular identifiers during library preparation. TCRdb independently ran MiXCR on the 5' RACE reads; one entry per CDR3 protein. The sample holds tens of thousands of distinct CDR3 sequences, 9% to 15% seen once. The CDR3 length is 15 residues. Trimming left V 1 base short and J 2 bases short, with 12 bases between. Germline-derived CDR1 and CDR2 are SGHNT and YYREEE (reference sequence). This clonotype has more than one count but fewer than ten. What it binds is not known. The TCR comes from an adult who was a healthcare worker with PCR-confirmed SARS-CoV-2 infection or an uninfected control (not recorded which). V is TRBV5-4 and J is TRBJ1-2, with D maybe TRBD1 (5 bases). Material: whole blood. CDR3 in DNA: TGTGCCAGCAGCTTGCAGGGAGTGGGCAACTATGGCTACACCTTC. Its protein product is CASSLQGVGNYGYTF.